Sequencing of this T cell receptor beta chain was carried out in a study of regulatory T cells in long-lasting Graves disease. Findings and limits, study-wide: Sharing of public clonotypes was greater in persistent patients (around 3,000) than in new patients (around 930).

CDR1 is SGHRS, CDR2 YFSETQ, per germline. The CDR3 consists of 15 residues. Trimming took 0 bases from V and 3 from J, leaving 11 bases between them. This clonotype appeared a few times. The antigen is not known. HTBI primers from iRepertoire and Arm-PCR of CDR3 regions yielded the TCR beta libraries. TCRdb reprocessed the multiplex PCR reads via MiXCR and lists one record per CDR3 protein. The sample shows hundreds of thousands of distinct CDR3 sequences, 16% of them seen only once. The time point denotes: newly diagnosed GD, antithyroid drugs for less than 3 months. Following extraction of RNA from PBMCs, that RNA was used to make the TCR library. These data also featured in a second study, about T cells in Graves' hyperthyroidism and ophthalmopathy. This second report adds: A first-round RT-PCR of the TCR CDR3 used the HTBI primer set. Most clonotypes expanded in the thyroid (above 0.001) were also present in blood.

Sequencing used peripheral blood mononuclear cells (PBMCs), obtained at new diagnosis, from a patient treated with antithyroid drugs. The chain couples TRBV5-1 to TRBJ2-3; D is unresolved. The clonotype was recovered from a woman aged 25 to 39 with Graves disease. This chain's CDR3 is CASSLASKRTDTQYF. CDR3 nucleotide sequence: TGCGCCAGCAGCTTGGCGAGCAAAAGAACAGATACGCAGTATTTT.